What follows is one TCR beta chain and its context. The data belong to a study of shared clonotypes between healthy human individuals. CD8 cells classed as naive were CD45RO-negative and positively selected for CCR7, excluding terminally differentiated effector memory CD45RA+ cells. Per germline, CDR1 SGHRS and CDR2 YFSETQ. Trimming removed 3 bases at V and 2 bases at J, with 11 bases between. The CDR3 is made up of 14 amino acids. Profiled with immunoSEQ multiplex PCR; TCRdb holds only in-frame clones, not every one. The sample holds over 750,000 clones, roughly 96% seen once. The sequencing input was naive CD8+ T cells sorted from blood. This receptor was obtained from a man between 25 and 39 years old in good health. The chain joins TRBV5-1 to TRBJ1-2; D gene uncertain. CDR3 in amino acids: CASSWATANYGYTF. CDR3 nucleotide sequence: TGCGCCAGCAGCTGGGCGACCGCAAACTATGGCTACACCTTC.